This entry features one T cell receptor beta chain sequence. This clone has a count of ten or more. Its antigen target is currently unknown. Per-base quality was not reported, and no clone a single base away is much larger than it. Inclusive of the bounding cysteine and phenylalanine, the CDR3 is 15 residues long. The sequence is cut down to CDR3 DNA, 45 bases in frame from base 1. Trimming removed 5 bases from V and 2 bases from J, leaving 14 bases between the germline ends. CDR1 and CDR2 are drawn from the germline V gene: MNHNS, SASEGT. Libraries were made using PCR. Reads for this sample came from an Illumina HiSeq 4000. The TCR beta-chain CDR3 region of each patient was profiled by high-throughput sequencing. For the original study's pipeline: A classifier to discriminate distant-metastatic papillary thyroid cancer patients was built from CDR3 differences across clinicopathological groups. The Shannon index was used to assess repertoire diversity, and the Morisita-Horn index was used to assess tumor-blood repertoire similarity. TCRdb reanalyzed the raw reads on its own, using fastp at Q25 for trimming and MiXCR for clone calling, and kept in-frame beta chains. The V and J calls here are based on TCRdb, not the publication. The sample table shows about 40,000 clones, and less than 20% are seen once. The top ten clonotypes cover 3.8% of the sample.

No treatment had been received by any patient before thyroid surgery. Using T-cell receptor beta sequencing, the study looked back at clinical samples from patients collected from the early 2010s to the late 2010s. This sample was included in a study of metastatic and nonmetastatic thyroid tumors (TCRdb year 2020). Background on the whole study: Repertoires from peripheral blood and from tumor or nodule tissue samples of malignant and benign thyroid patients were compared.

Overall study results and their limits: In both blood and tumor samples, TCR beta diversity was reported to be significantly higher in malignant tumors than in benign nodules.

The material sequenced was blood. The sequence derives from a female donor with papillary thyroid cancer or a benign thyroid nodule (not recorded which). Some clones in this sample may be carry-over from other donors' samples. This sequence uses TRBV6-1 and TRBJ2-3; the D element could tentatively be TRBD1 or TRBD2, as 5 bases agree for each. The CDR3 loop reads CASSWGRTPTDTQYF. The nucleotide sequence is TGTGCCAGCAGTTGGGGACGGACGCCCACAGATACGCAGTATTTT.